Listed below are T cell receptor beta chains from one sample, sequenced in a study of blood T cell repertoires in COVID-19. Some clones are missing from TCRdb's copy, which holds only in-frame ones; the method was immunoSEQ multiplex PCR. There are about 190,000 clones in the sample; 78% occur only once, and under 3.5% lies in the top ten. Sequencing was carried out using peripheral blood. These receptors were obtained from a woman of 80 years or more with active or convalescent COVID-19. The CDR3 runs from the conserved cysteine through the conserved F or W. The D gene is left open where the match is weak. A row's size may be missing; if present it is once, few, many or a size class.

J gene: TRBJ1-2; clone size: NA; V gene: TRBV7-9; D gene: NA; CDR3 DNA: TGTGCCAGCAGCTTAGCGTCAAGGAGAAGATATGGCTACACCTTC; CDR3 protein: CASSLASRRRYGYTF
J gene: TRBJ2-5; clone size: NA; V gene: TRBV20-1; D gene: TRBD1; CDR3 DNA: TGCAGTGCGAGGGACAGAAAGACCCAGTACTTC; CDR3 protein: CSARDRKTQYF
J gene: TRBJ2-1; clone size: NA; V gene: TRBV4-2; D gene: TRBD2; CDR3 DNA: TGTGCCAGCAGCCAAACTTCGAGCGGGGGGGCCTCTGAGCAGTTCTTC; CDR3 protein: CASSQTSSGGASEQFF
J gene: TRBJ1-2; clone size: NA; V gene: TRBV24-1; D gene: NA; CDR3 DNA: TGTGCCACCAGTGATTTGGGCAGGGGTGGCTACACCTTC; CDR3 protein: CATSDLGRGGYTF
J gene: TRBJ2-1; clone size: NA; V gene: TRBV5-1; D gene: TRBD1; CDR3 DNA: TGCGCCAGCAGCTTGGCCGGGACAGGGTACAATGAGCAGTTCTTC; CDR3 protein: CASSLAGTGYNEQFF
J gene: TRBJ1-1; clone size: NA; V gene: TRBV27; D gene: TRBD1; CDR3 DNA: TGTGCCAGCAGTGGTACACGGACAGGGGCTGAAGCTTTCTTT; CDR3 protein: CASSGTRTGAEAFF
J gene: TRBJ2-1; clone size: NA; V gene: TRBV20-1; D gene: NA; CDR3 DNA: TGCAGTGCTAGTAACAGGGCTTGGTTCTTC; CDR3 protein: CSASNRAWFF
J gene: TRBJ1-2; clone size: NA; V gene: TRBV11-2; D gene: TRBD1; CDR3 DNA: TGTGCCAGCAGTTTAGGATCACAGGGGATCTATGGCTACACCTTC; CDR3 protein: CASSLGSQGIYGYTF
J gene: TRBJ2-1; clone size: NA; V gene: TRBV2; D gene: NA; CDR3 DNA: TGTGCCAGCAAACAAGACAGAAACAATGAGCAGTTCTTC; CDR3 protein: CASKQDRNNEQFF
J gene: TRBJ2-1; clone size: NA; V gene: TRBV4-3; D gene: TRBD2; CDR3 DNA: TGCGCCAGCAGCCCCGGGACTAGCGGGGGGGCTGGGCTTTACAATGAGCAGTTCTTC; CDR3 protein: CASSPGTSGGAGLYNEQFF
J gene: TRBJ1-5; clone size: NA; V gene: TRBV28; D gene: NA; CDR3 DNA: TGTGCCAGCAGCCGACGGGGGGGATATAGCAATCAGCCCCAGCATTTT; CDR3 protein: CASSRRGGYSNQPQHF
J gene: TRBJ1-1; clone size: NA; V gene: TRBV30; D gene: TRBD1; CDR3 DNA: TGTGCCTGGAGTGCCAAAACAGGGGGATTTTTTTCGGAGGACACTGAAGCTTTCTTT; CDR3 protein: CAWSAKTGGFFSEDTEAFF
J gene: TRBJ1-4; clone size: NA; V gene: TRBV28; D gene: NA; CDR3 DNA: TGTGCCAGCAGTTCGATCGGGGGTGGGGAAAAACTGTTTTTT; CDR3 protein: CASSSIGGGEKLFF
J gene: TRBJ1-5; clone size: NA; V gene: TRBV6-2/TRBV6-3; D gene: NA; CDR3 DNA: TGTGCCAGCAGTTTCGAGGGTAGCCGGGGCAATCAGCCCCAGCATTTT; CDR3 protein: CASSFEGSRGNQPQHF
J gene: TRBJ1-5; clone size: NA; V gene: TRBV19; D gene: NA; CDR3 DNA: TGTGCCAGTAGGACAGGATCTTCTCGTTATCAGCCCCAGCATTTT; CDR3 protein: CASRTGSSRYQPQHF
J gene: TRBJ2-5; clone size: NA; V gene: TRBV7-2; D gene: NA; CDR3 DNA: TGTGCCAGCAGCTTACGTTTGGCGGCCCAGGGGATTGGAGAGACCCAGTACTTC; CDR3 protein: CASSLRLAAQGIGETQYF
J gene: TRBJ2-3; clone size: NA; V gene: TRBV5-1; D gene: TRBD2; CDR3 DNA: TGCGCCAGCAGCTTGAATGGAGCGGGGTCGGCGGATACGCAGTATTTT; CDR3 protein: CASSLNGAGSADTQYF
J gene: TRBJ1-3; clone size: NA; V gene: TRBV6-2/TRBV6-3; D gene: NA; CDR3 DNA: TGTGCCAGCAGTGATCCGGGATTCTCCGGAAACACCATATATTTT; CDR3 protein: CASSDPGFSGNTIYF
J gene: TRBJ1-6; clone size: NA; V gene: TRBV6-1; D gene: TRBD1; CDR3 DNA: TGTGCCAGCAATGACCGGGACAGAAAGTATAATTCACCCCTCCACTTT; CDR3 protein: CASNDRDRKYNSPLHF
J gene: TRBJ2-1; clone size: NA; V gene: TRBV5-4; D gene: NA; CDR3 DNA: TGTGCCAGCAGCTTGCGACAGGCGGTTGAGCAGTTCTTC; CDR3 protein: CASSLRQAVEQFF
J gene: TRBJ2-3; clone size: NA; V gene: TRBV5-1; D gene: TRBD1; CDR3 DNA: TGCGCCAGCAGCTGGGGGACAGGGGGCACAGATACGCAGTATTTT; CDR3 protein: CASSWGTGGTDTQYF
J gene: TRBJ1-1; clone size: NA; V gene: TRBV3-1/TRBV3-2; D gene: NA; CDR3 DNA: TGTGCCAGCAGCCAAGTTACGGACAGTGAAGCTTTCTTT; CDR3 protein: CASSQVTDSEAFF
J gene: TRBJ2-7; clone size: few; V gene: TRBV7-8; D gene: TRBD1; CDR3 DNA: TGTGCCAGCAGCTTAAGACAGGGGCCCTACGAGCAGTACTTC; CDR3 protein: CASSLRQGPYEQYF
J gene: TRBJ1-2; clone size: NA; V gene: TRBV24-1; D gene: TRBD1; CDR3 DNA: TGTGCCACCAGTGACCCATCAAGGACAGGGTGGATCGATGGCTACACCTTC; CDR3 protein: CATSDPSRTGWIDGYTF
J gene: TRBJ1-3; clone size: NA; V gene: TRBV10-3; D gene: TRBD1; CDR3 DNA: TGTGCCACCGGGACAGGGGGAAGAAACACCATATATTTT; CDR3 protein: CATGTGGRNTIYF
J gene: TRBJ2-2; clone size: NA; V gene: TRBV6-4; D gene: NA; CDR3 DNA: TGTGCCAGCAGTGACGGTCCCGGGAGGAACACCGGGGAGCTGTTTTTT; CDR3 protein: CASSDGPGRNTGELFF
J gene: TRBJ1-5; clone size: NA; V gene: TRBV3-1/TRBV3-2; D gene: NA; CDR3 DNA: TGTGCCAGCAGCCAAGCGGGGAACTATCAGCCCCAGCATTTT; CDR3 protein: CASSQAGNYQPQHF
J gene: TRBJ2-2; clone size: once; V gene: TRBV5-1; D gene: TRBD1; CDR3 DNA: TGCGCCAGCAGCTTGCAGGGGGACACCGGGGAGCTGTTTTTT; CDR3 protein: CASSLQGDTGELFF
J gene: TRBJ1-4; clone size: NA; V gene: TRBV10-3; D gene: NA; CDR3 DNA: TGTGCCATCATTGAGGGGCCGAATGAAAAACTGTTTTTT; CDR3 protein: CAIIEGPNEKLFF
J gene: TRBJ2-1; clone size: NA; V gene: TRBV5-1; D gene: NA; CDR3 DNA: TGCGCCAGCAGCCAAAATCCGAGGCGCGCATCTTTCTTC; CDR3 protein: CASSQNPRRASFF
J gene: TRBJ1-2; clone size: NA; V gene: TRBV5-5; D gene: TRBD1; CDR3 DNA: TGTGCCAGCAGCTTGGTTTCAGGGGGAGTCCTCTATGGCTACACCTTC; CDR3 protein: CASSLVSGGVLYGYTF
J gene: TRBJ2-6; clone size: NA; V gene: TRBV7-8; D gene: NA; CDR3 DNA: TGTGCCAGCAGCTTATGGCTCAGCTCTGGGGCCAACGTCCTGACTTTC; CDR3 protein: CASSLWLSSGANVLTF
J gene: TRBJ1-3; clone size: NA; V gene: TRBV27; D gene: TRBD1; CDR3 DNA: TGTGCCAGCAGTTTATCTAGCCTTCAAGGGACAGGGGCTGGAAACACCATATATTTT; CDR3 protein: CASSLSSLQGTGAGNTIYF
J gene: TRBJ2-3; clone size: NA; V gene: TRBV19; D gene: NA; CDR3 DNA: TGTGCCAGTAGTATAAACGGGGTACGCACAGATACGCAGTATTTT; CDR3 protein: CASSINGVRTDTQYF
J gene: TRBJ1-1; clone size: few; V gene: TRBV2; D gene: NA; CDR3 DNA: TGTGCCAGCACCCCGAGGACAGTCACTGAAGCTTTCTTT; CDR3 protein: CASTPRTVTEAFF
J gene: TRBJ1-1; clone size: NA; V gene: TRBV11-2; D gene: NA; CDR3 DNA: TGTGCCAGCAAGTCTGACCCCGGGACTGAAGCTTTCTTT; CDR3 protein: CASKSDPGTEAFF
J gene: TRBJ2-3; clone size: NA; V gene: TRBV29-1; D gene: NA; CDR3 DNA: TGCAGCGCATCCTCTAGCTCGTCAGATACGCAGTATTTT; CDR3 protein: CSASSSSSDTQYF
J gene: TRBJ1-1; clone size: NA; V gene: TRBV10-3; D gene: TRBD1; CDR3 DNA: TGTGCCATCAGTGGGTCTCAGGGGGCGTATTCCACTGAAGCTTTCTTT; CDR3 protein: CAISGSQGAYSTEAFF
J gene: TRBJ1-1; clone size: many; V gene: TRBV2; D gene: NA; CDR3 DNA: TGTGCCAGCAGTGAATTGGTTTCGGAGAAAGCTTTCTTT; CDR3 protein: CASSELVSEKAFF
J gene: TRBJ2-2; clone size: NA; V gene: TRBV5-4; D gene: TRBD2; CDR3 DNA: TGTGCCAGCACGGGGACTAGCGGGGCTAACACCGGGGAGCTGTTTTTT; CDR3 protein: CASTGTSGANTGELFF
J gene: TRBJ1-1; clone size: NA; V gene: TRBV18; D gene: NA; CDR3 DNA: TGTGCCAGCTCACCGGGACAAGAAGCTTTCTTT; CDR3 protein: CASSPGQEAFF
J gene: TRBJ1-2; clone size: NA; V gene: TRBV28; D gene: TRBD1; CDR3 DNA: TGTGCCAGCAGTCGGACAGGAAACTATGGCTACACCTTC; CDR3 protein: CASSRTGNYGYTF
J gene: TRBJ1-2; clone size: NA; V gene: TRBV5-1; D gene: NA; CDR3 DNA: TGCGCCAGCAGCGGTGAGGAGCTGGGGCAGGGCTATGGCTACACCTTC; CDR3 protein: CASSGEELGQGYGYTF
J gene: TRBJ2-7; clone size: once; V gene: TRBV3-1/TRBV3-2; D gene: NA; CDR3 DNA: TGTGCCAGCAGCCAAGATTCGTTAGATCAGTACTTC; CDR3 protein: CASSQDSLDQYF
J gene: TRBJ2-5; clone size: NA; V gene: TRBV5-1; D gene: TRBD2; CDR3 DNA: TGCGCCAGCAGCTTGTGGGGGAGGGAATTCCAAGAGACCCAGTACTTC; CDR3 protein: CASSLWGREFQETQYF
J gene: TRBJ1-1; clone size: NA; V gene: TRBV4-1; D gene: NA; CDR3 DNA: TGCGCCAGCAGCCAAGTCAGGGGAAGGGGCACTGAAGCTTTCTTT; CDR3 protein: CASSQVRGRGTEAFF
J gene: TRBJ2-7; clone size: NA; V gene: TRBV19; D gene: TRBD2; CDR3 DNA: TGTGCCAGCTCTAGCGGGGAATCCTACGAGCAGTACTTC; CDR3 protein: CASSSGESYEQYF
J gene: TRBJ2-5; clone size: NA; V gene: TRBV7-3; D gene: NA; CDR3 DNA: TGTGCCAGCAGCTCGGGAAGTTTGGAGACCCAGTACTTC; CDR3 protein: CASSSGSLETQYF
J gene: TRBJ1-2; clone size: NA; V gene: TRBV2; D gene: TRBD1; CDR3 DNA: TGTGCCAGCGTCCAGACTTGGGACAGGGGGCGCCCCGATGGCTACACCTTC; CDR3 protein: CASVQTWDRGRPDGYTF
J gene: TRBJ1-2; clone size: NA; V gene: TRBV5-6; D gene: NA; CDR3 DNA: TGTGCCAGCACCCCCCGGGGGGATGGCTACACCTTC; CDR3 protein: CASTPRGDGYTF
J gene: TRBJ1-3; clone size: NA; V gene: TRBV5-8; D gene: NA; CDR3 DNA: TGTGCCAGCAGCACCCCACAGGGTTTGCGCGGAAACACCATATATTTT; CDR3 protein: CASSTPQGLRGNTIYF
J gene: TRBJ2-2; clone size: NA; V gene: TRBV5-1; D gene: TRBD2; CDR3 DNA: TGCGCCAGCAGCTCGACACACGGGGGGGCAACCGGGGAGCTGTTTTTT; CDR3 protein: CASSSTHGGATGELFF
J gene: TRBJ2-5; clone size: NA; V gene: TRBV5-1; D gene: NA; CDR3 DNA: TGCGCCAGCAGCTTAGACAGGTCGGAGACCCAGTACTTC; CDR3 protein: CASSLDRSETQYF
J gene: TRBJ1-5; clone size: NA; V gene: TRBV5-5; D gene: NA; CDR3 DNA: TGTGCCAGCAGCTTGGGAGGTTGGGGCAATCAGCCCCAGCATTTT; CDR3 protein: CASSLGGWGNQPQHF
J gene: TRBJ2-5; clone size: NA; V gene: TRBV6-6; D gene: TRBD2; CDR3 DNA: TGTGCCAGCAGTTACCGACTAGCGGGGGGCCAAGAGACCCAGTACTTC; CDR3 protein: CASSYRLAGGQETQYF